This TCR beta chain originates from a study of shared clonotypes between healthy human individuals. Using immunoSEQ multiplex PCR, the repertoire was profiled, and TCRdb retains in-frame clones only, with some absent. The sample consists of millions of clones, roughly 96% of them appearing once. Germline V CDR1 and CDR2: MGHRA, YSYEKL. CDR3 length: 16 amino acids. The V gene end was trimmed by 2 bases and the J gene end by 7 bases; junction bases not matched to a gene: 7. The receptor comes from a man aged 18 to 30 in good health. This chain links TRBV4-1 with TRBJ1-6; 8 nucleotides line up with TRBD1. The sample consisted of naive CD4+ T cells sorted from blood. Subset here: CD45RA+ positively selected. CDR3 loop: CASSQPRTGRNSPLHF. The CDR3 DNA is TGCGCCAGCAGCCAACCGAGGACAGGGCGGAATTCACCCCTCCACTTT.